The rows below give T cell receptor beta chains drawn from one sample of a study of cytomegalovirus exposure and HLA in healthy donors. TCRdb keeps only in-frame clones here, not all; method: immunoSEQ multiplex PCR. The sample shows 90,000 to 130,000 clones, roughly 80% of them seen only once. The sequencing input was PBMCs. These receptors originate from a man aged 30-40 years in good health and CMV-seropositive. The CDR3 runs from the conserved cysteine through the conserved F or W. A D gene is named only where the DNA matches it firmly. Part of the rows lack a size; the others show once, few, many or a class for expanded clones.

>.|TRBD1|TRBV5-1|TRBJ2-2
CASSGGTGRDGELFF
TGCGCCAGCAGCGGCGGGACAGGGAGGGACGGGGAGCTGTTTTTT
>.|TRBD1|TRBV11-3|TRBJ2-5
CASSPRGQRETQYF
TGTGCCAGCAGCCCCCGGGGACAGCGAGAGACCCAGTACTTC
>.|TRBD1|TRBV5-1|TRBJ2-5
CASSLAGTGGETQYF
TGCGCCAGCAGCTTAGCCGGGACAGGGGGGGAGACCCAGTACTTC
>.|.|TRBV7-2|TRBJ1-2
CASSAGLNYGYTF
TGTGCCAGCAGCGCCGGACTGAACTATGGCTACACCTTC
>.|.|TRBV11-3|TRBJ2-5
CASSFGGKETQYF
TGTGCCAGCAGCTTTGGCGGGAAAGAGACCCAGTACTTC
>.|TRBD1|TRBV29-1|TRBJ1-1
CSVGDRGRGLNTEAFF
TGCAGCGTGGGGGACAGGGGGCGCGGACTGAACACTGAAGCTTTCTTT
>.|.|TRBV15|TRBJ1-4
CATSRDGRSLEKLFF
TGTGCCACCAGCAGAGATGGGAGGAGTTTAGAAAAACTGTTTTTT
>.|TRBD1|TRBV5-4|TRBJ1-1
CASSLGTGGSNTEAFF
TGTGCCAGCAGCCTAGGGACAGGGGGCTCGAACACTGAAGCTTTCTTT
>.|.|TRBV29-1|TRBJ2-1
CSVGHTSQGEQFF
TGCAGCGTTGGACATACCTCTCAGGGCGAGCAGTTCTTC
>.|.|TRBV11-2|TRBJ1-1
CASSHRPAGAMNTEAFF
TGTGCCAGCAGCCACCGCCCCGCAGGGGCAATGAACACTGAAGCTTTCTTT
>.|TRBD2|TRBV6-1|TRBJ2-4
CATRTSGNIQYF
TGTGCCACCAGGACTAGCGGAAACATTCAGTACTTC
>.|TRBD1|TRBV7-3|TRBJ1-1
CASSLMAVGQGETEAFF
TGTGCCAGCAGCTTAATGGCGGTTGGACAGGGGGAAACTGAAGCTTTCTTT
>once|TRBD1|TRBV30|TRBJ1-5
CAWRRKGEGALYSNQPQHF
TGTGCCTGGAGACGCAAGGGTGAGGGGGCCCTTTATAGCAATCAGCCCCAGCATTTT
>.|TRBD1|TRBV6-5|TRBJ2-1
CASTMTGDYNEQFF
TGTGCCAGCACTATGACAGGGGACTACAATGAGCAGTTCTTC
>.|.|TRBV2|TRBJ1-4
CGGQINEKLFF
TGCGGTGGACAGATTAATGAAAAACTGTTTTTT
>.|.|TRBV11-3|TRBJ2-1
CASSFPPRGGHNEQFF
TGTGCCAGCAGCTTTCCCCCCAGGGGCGGCCACAATGAGCAGTTCTTC
>.|.|TRBV29-1|TRBJ1-3
CSASVVSGNTIYF
TGCAGCGCATCGGTGGTCTCTGGAAACACCATATATTTT
>.|TRBD1|TRBV27|TRBJ1-1
CASSIDRGGTEAFF
TGTGCCAGCAGTATCGACAGGGGAGGAACTGAAGCTTTCTTT
>.|TRBD1|TRBV7-3|TRBJ1-1
CASSPTGGVTEAFF
TGTGCCAGCAGCCCTACAGGGGGAGTCACTGAAGCTTTCTTT
>.|TRBD1|TRBV19|TRBJ1-3
CATQQGAGGNTIYF
TGCGCCACCCAGCAGGGGGCAGGAGGAAACACCATATATTTT
>once|TRBD1|TRBV6-6|TRBJ1-2
CASSYGQGNGGYTF
TGTGCCAGCAGTTACGGACAGGGTAATGGAGGCTACACCTTC
>.|TRBD1|TRBV7-9|TRBJ2-2
CASSRGTGDSKGAGELFF
TGTGCCAGCAGCCGCGGGACAGGGGACAGCAAGGGTGCCGGGGAGCTGTTTTTT
>.|.|TRBV5-1|TRBJ2-7
CASSLLLGGSYEQYF
TGCGCCAGCAGCTTACTATTAGGGGGCTCCTACGAGCAGTACTTC
>.|TRBD2|TRBV2|TRBJ2-5
CASSGLAGGETQYF
TGTGCCAGCAGCGGACTAGCGGGGGGGGAGACCCAGTACTTC
>.|.|TRBV7-9|TRBJ2-3
CASSSGSTDTQYF
TGTGCCAGCAGCAGCGGTAGCACAGATACGCAGTATTTT
>.|.|TRBV27|TRBJ2-7
CASSPGGWGPSYEQYF
TGTGCCAGCAGCCCAGGGGGGTGGGGACCCTCCTACGAGCAGTACTTC
>once|TRBD2|TRBV19|TRBJ2-3
CASSIALAGNTQYF
TGTGCCAGTAGTATAGCCCTAGCGGGGAATACGCAGTATTTT
>.|.|TRBV7-2|TRBJ1-5
CASSRTPGSNQPQHF
TGTGCCAGCAGCCGGACGCCGGGGAGCAATCAGCCCCAGCATTTT
>.|.|TRBV28|TRBJ2-1
CASSSTGYEQFF
TGTGCCAGCAGCTCTACAGGGTATGAGCAGTTCTTC
>.|TRBD1|TRBV4-2|TRBJ2-7
CASSQETGGPYEQYF
TGTGCCAGCAGCCAGGAAACAGGGGGCCCCTACGAGCAGTACTTC
>.|TRBD1|TRBV5-5|TRBJ1-4
CASSPRTGGNEKLFF
TGTGCCAGCAGCCCAAGGACAGGAGGTAATGAAAAACTGTTTTTT
>.|.|TRBV5-1|TRBJ1-2
CASSLAPDSPGYTF
TGCGCCAGCAGCTTGGCCCCTGACAGCCCTGGCTACACCTTC
>.|TRBD1|TRBV7-9|TRBJ2-7
CASTRGTGLYEQYF
TGTGCCAGCACAAGAGGGACAGGGTTATACGAGCAGTACTTC
>.|TRBD1|TRBV2|TRBJ1-1
CASSEEQGYTEAFF
TGTGCCAGCAGTGAAGAACAGGGGTACACTGAAGCTTTCTTT
>.|TRBD1|TRBV6-5|TRBJ1-1
CAAGGQEGNTEAFF
TGTGCCGCAGGGGGCCAGGAGGGGAACACTGAAGCTTTCTTT
>.|.|TRBV4-2|TRBJ1-2
CASSQANDDFRGSYGYTF
TGTGCCAGCAGCCAAGCCAATGACGATTTCAGGGGATCCTATGGCTACACCTTC
>.|.|TRBV21-1|TRBJ2-1
CASSSMDRGDNEQFF
TGTGCCAGCAGCTCGATGGACAGGGGGGACAATGAGCAGTTCTTC
>few|.|TRBV11-2|TRBJ2-2
CACGGQLTGELFF
TGTGCCTGCGGAGGTCAACTCACCGGGGAGCTGTTTTTT
>.|TRBD1|TRBV10-2|TRBJ2-7
CASSVSSGQGRTGQYF
TGCGCCAGCAGTGTTTCATCAGGACAGGGACGAACTGGGCAGTACTTC
>.|.|TRBV2|TRBJ2-5
CASRAGGIYQETQYF
TGTGCCAGCAGGGCTGGGGGGATATACCAAGAGACCCAGTACTTC